This T cell receptor (beta chain) was found in a study of blood T cells in healthy people across ages (dated by TCRdb to between 2015 and 2016). Study-level background: In model experiments, template switching captured roughly one uniquely barcoded TCR beta cDNA molecule for every two T cells. Using the same blood draw, the study looked at two additional independent replicas of 1 million unique cDNA reads for two donors, one aged 18 to 30 and the other aged 80 or older. The donors were divided into four age groups: young (average 16 years), middle-aged (approximately 39), aged (approximately 59) and long-lived (about 90). To avoid experimental bias, donors of different ages were randomly spread across the sequencing lanes. Age-related changes in TCR beta repertoire diversity were measured in the study by deep sequencing normalized with unique cDNA molecular identifiers. Results and caveats for the whole study, not just this receptor: Estimates of total diversity based on one million sequenced T cells were considered lower bounds and underestimates. Compared with the aged group, more naive CD4+ T cells, fewer expanded clones and increased TCR diversity were shown by the long-lived group, suggesting age selection. As age increased, observed TCR beta diversity per million T cells dropped in a roughly linear way, and a significant reduction was already evident by age about 40. Observed TCR beta diversity correlated strongly with the percentage of naive T cells measured by flow cytometry. Because profiling used bulk unsorted PBMCs, naive and antigen-experienced compartments could not be compared conclusively. Because donor CMV infection status was unknown, age-related changes in expanded clonotypes were potentially confounded.

Libraries were prepared through 5' RACE. TCRdb names Illumina HiSeq 2500 as the instrument used. The second PCR ran for about 7 to 11 cycles and used a J-beta primer mix along with a sample-barcoded 5' primer. Each TCR beta cDNA molecule received a unique molecular identifier from a template-switch 5' adaptor carrying 12 random nucleotides. Each sample yielded at least 2.5 million CDR3-containing paired-end reads. All of the RNA was converted into first-strand cDNA using the Mint cDNA synthesis kit, with a TRBC-specific oligonucleotide serving as the primer. Following uracil-DNA glycosylase treatment, all cDNA underwent a first 18-cycle PCR with the universal primers M1SS and BC2_uni_R. As for the authors' bioinformatics: Each sample was normalized by randomly selecting 1 million high-quality reads, each carrying a distinct molecular identifier. Instead of being binned into consensus sequences, reads that shared molecular identifiers were thrown out. MiTCR, with a Q25 quality threshold and the strictest error-elimination algorithm, was used for CDR3 identification, clonotype clustering and error correction. A nonparametric unseen species model using Euler transformation provided a lower-bound estimate of total TCR beta diversity. In TCRdb, the public reads were trimmed at Q25 with fastp and aligned with MiXCR, with productive beta chains retained. Duplicate CDR3 protein sequences are folded into a single record with the most common DNA and genes. The V and J calls and clone size are TCRdb's, not the authors'. Present in this sample are 1.5 million to 2 million distinct CDR3 sequences, about 28% of which were seen just once. 7.7% of the sample goes to the ten largest clones.

This clonotype has only a few counts. The specificity of this receptor is unknown. Base qualities are missing; no much larger clone stands one base away. The approximately 39 donors, aged about 6 to 100 years, were systemically healthy Caucasian individuals from Russia. About 9.1 milliliters of peripheral blood were collected from each donor into EDTA-treated Vacutainer tubes. Ficoll-Paque density-gradient centrifugation was used to isolate PBMCs, with at least 6 million per sample. Trizol reagent was used to extract total RNA from PBMCs, with at least 6 micrograms per sample. For every donor, an aliquot of PBMCs went through flow cytometry to measure the percentages of naive CD45RAhigh/CD27high T cells. The sequence was obtained from a woman in her thirties in good health. Sequencing used blood.

The CDR3 sequence is CASSPAIRSYNSPLHF. The nucleotide sequence is TGCGCCAGCAGTCCTGCGATCCGCTCCTATAATTCACCCCTCCACTTT. Recombination joined TRBV5-1 with TRBJ1-6; the D gene cannot be named for sure. The CDR1 and CDR2 encoded by the germline V gene are SGHRS and YFSETQ. The CDR3 holds 16 amino acids from the cysteine to the phenylalanine. The DNA shown is the 48-base CDR3, in frame from base 1. The junction carries 12 bases between V and J, which are trimmed by 5 bases and 0 bases respectively.